This is a list of T cell receptor beta chains from one sample in a study of PD-L1 blockade in urothelial cancer. Profiled with immunoSEQ multiplex PCR; TCRdb holds only in-frame clones, not every one. The table has some 50,000 clones, roughly 84% seen once. This specimen consisted of PBMCs, obtained around atezolizumab (anti-PD-L1) treatment. Source of these receptors: a man between 45 and 60 years old with urothelial cancer. Both conserved end residues are part of each CDR3. D genes are given only for firm matches. Rows may omit the clone size; those that give it use once, few, many or a size class.

V gene: TRBV6-5
D gene: .
J gene: TRBJ2-7
clone size: .
CDR3 DNA: TGTGCCAGCAGTTTGGCAGGGCGAGAGCAGTACTTC
CDR3 protein: CASSLAGREQYF

V gene: TRBV15
D gene: .
J gene: TRBJ2-5
clone size: .
CDR3 DNA: TGTGCCACCAGCAAAGCCCGACGTTCGGGAACGGTGGGGACCCAGTACTTC
CDR3 protein: CATSKARRSGTVGTQYF

V gene: TRBV5-4
D gene: .
J gene: TRBJ2-2
clone size: .
CDR3 DNA: TGTGCCAGCAGCTTGAGACTAACGAACACCGGGGAGCTGTTTTTT
CDR3 protein: CASSLRLTNTGELFF

V gene: TRBV30
D gene: .
J gene: TRBJ2-2
clone size: .
CDR3 DNA: TGTGCCTGGGCGGGGCTTTTATCCGGGGAGCTGTTTTTT
CDR3 protein: CAWAGLLSGELFF

V gene: TRBV5-1
D gene: TRBD1
J gene: TRBJ1-5
clone size: .
CDR3 DNA: TGCGCCAGCAGCACGGGGACAGGCCCTTATCAGCCCCAGCATTTT
CDR3 protein: CASSTGTGPYQPQHF

V gene: TRBV4-2
D gene: TRBD2
J gene: TRBJ2-4
clone size: .
CDR3 DNA: TGTGCCAGCAGCCAAGATTGGGCAACTAGCGGGGGTGACATTCAGTACTTC
CDR3 protein: CASSQDWATSGGDIQYF

V gene: TRBV7-6
D gene: TRBD1
J gene: TRBJ2-7
clone size: .
CDR3 DNA: TGTGCCAGCAGCTCCGCAGGGGGCGAGCAGTACTTC
CDR3 protein: CASSSAGGEQYF

V gene: TRBV11-2
D gene: .
J gene: TRBJ2-7
clone size: .
CDR3 DNA: TGTGCCAGCAGCTTAGTAAGGGGAGGTGAGCAGTACTTC
CDR3 protein: CASSLVRGGEQYF

V gene: TRBV7-9
D gene: TRBD1
J gene: TRBJ2-1
clone size: .
CDR3 DNA: TGTGCCAGCAGCTCGGACAGGGGGGTCTCCATCTTC
CDR3 protein: CASSSDRGVSIF

V gene: TRBV9
D gene: TRBD2
J gene: TRBJ2-3
clone size: .
CDR3 DNA: TGTGCCAGCAGCGTAGGAGGTAGCGGGGGACTTACAGATACGCAGTATTTT
CDR3 protein: CASSVGGSGGLTDTQYF

V gene: TRBV5-1
D gene: TRBD1
J gene: TRBJ1-1
clone size: .
CDR3 DNA: TGCGCCAGCAGCCGGGGACAGATGAACACTGAAGCTTTCTTT
CDR3 protein: CASSRGQMNTEAFF

V gene: TRBV11-2
D gene: TRBD2
J gene: TRBJ2-3
clone size: .
CDR3 DNA: TGTGCCAGCAGTAGAACTAGCGGGAGGGCTCGGAACACAGATACGCAGTATTTT
CDR3 protein: CASSRTSGRARNTDTQYF

V gene: TRBV6-4
D gene: .
J gene: TRBJ1-5
clone size: .
CDR3 DNA: TGTGCCAGCAGGATCAGGGCCCCAGGGGAGAGCAATCAGCCCCAGCATTTT
CDR3 protein: CASRIRAPGESNQPQHF

V gene: TRBV6-1
D gene: .
J gene: TRBJ2-5
clone size: .
CDR3 DNA: TGTGCCAGCAGTGGCCTGGACAGACTCCAAGAGACCCAGTACTTC
CDR3 protein: CASSGLDRLQETQYF

V gene: TRBV29-1
D gene: .
J gene: TRBJ2-3
clone size: .
CDR3 DNA: TGCAGCGTTGGAGCCAACACAGATACGCAGTATTTT
CDR3 protein: CSVGANTDTQYF

V gene: TRBV19
D gene: .
J gene: TRBJ2-2
clone size: .
CDR3 DNA: TGTGCCAGTAGGAGGATCACCGGGGAGCTGTTTTTT
CDR3 protein: CASRRITGELFF

V gene: TRBV6-6
D gene: TRBD2
J gene: TRBJ2-7
clone size: .
CDR3 DNA: TGTGCCAGCAGGACTAGCGGGGGCCTGGGACAGTACTTC
CDR3 protein: CASRTSGGLGQYF

V gene: TRBV6-4
D gene: .
J gene: TRBJ1-1
clone size: few
CDR3 DNA: TGTGCCTCTAGGGGCTCTAACACTGAAGCTTTCTTT
CDR3 protein: CASRGSNTEAFF

V gene: TRBV6-5
D gene: TRBD1
J gene: TRBJ1-5
clone size: few
CDR3 DNA: TGTGCCAGCAGAGGGGGACAGGCGCAGCCCCAGCATTTT
CDR3 protein: CASRGGQAQPQHF